Below, 15 T cell receptor beta chains from the same sample are listed, as sequenced in a study of regulatory T cells in long-lasting Graves disease. Documented time point: newly diagnosed GD, antithyroid drugs for less than 3 months. PBMCs were the source of the RNA used for TCR sequencing. Building of the TCR beta libraries involved iRepertoire HTBI primers and Arm-PCR of CDR3 regions. Each CDR3 protein is one row after TCRdb ran MiXCR on the multiplex PCR reads. The sample has around 240,000 distinct CDR3 sequences; 15% to 20% are singletons. Separately, the same data were catalogued under a study of T cells in Graves' hyperthyroidism and ophthalmopathy.

The starting material was peripheral blood mononuclear cells (PBMCs), obtained at new diagnosis, from a patient treated with antithyroid drugs. Receptors were obtained from a woman aged 25 to 45 with Graves disease.

This clonotype is a singleton in its sample. Germline and junction disagree at one end, which may indicate a read error. V is TRBV5-1 and J is TRBJ2-7; the match to TRBD2 covers 10 bases. The germline V gene has CDR1 SGHRS and CDR2 YFSETQ. The CDR3 sequence is 14 residues long. The CDR3 nucleotides read TGTGCCAGCAGCGAATCCGGGACTAGCGACGAGCAGTACTTC. Translation gives CASSESGTSDEQYF.

This clonotype occurred many times. This chain joins TRBV2 and TRBJ1-1; possible D gene TRBD1, 5 bases. The CDR3 is made up of 13 amino acids. The V end was cut by 7 bases, the J end by 1 base, with 10 bases between. CDR1 and CDR2 (germline): SNHLY, FYNNEI. CDR3: CASNLGQNTEAFF. The CDR3 DNA reads as TGTGCCAGCAATTTAGGACAGAACACTGAAGCTTTCTTT.

The table lists this clonotype with a few counts. The chain links TRBV9 to TRBJ2-5; 8 bases agree with TRBD2. This CDR3 region has 14 residues. Germline lookup yields CDR1 SGDLS and CDR2 YYNGEE. With V trimmed by 4 bases and J by 4 bases, 6 bases remained unmatched. DNA of the CDR3: TGTGCCAGCAGCACGGGGGGGGCCGTAGAGACCCAGTACTTC. Its translation: CASSTGGAVETQYF.

The chain employs TRBV4-1 and TRBJ2-2, with 10 positions matching TRBD1. Germline-derived CDR1 and CDR2 are MGHRA and YSYEKL. The V and J ends lost 4 bases and 3 bases, in that order; junction bases with no gene match: 5. The CDR3 length is 16 residues. The CDR3: CASSPFDRGHTGELFF. CDR3 DNA sequence: TGCGCCAGCAGCCCATTCGACAGGGGGCACACCGGGGAGCTGTTTTTT.

This clonotype has ten or more counts. This chain joins TRBV20-1 and TRBJ1-4, with D possibly being TRBD1 (6 bases). CDR1 is DFQATT and CDR2 is SNEGSKA in the germline V gene (reference sequence). The CDR3 totals 15 residues. V was trimmed by 3 bases and J by 3 bases, leaving 14 bases between them. DNA of the CDR3: TGCAGTGCTAGTCAACAGGGTTCACCTAATGAAAAACTGTTTTTT. Protein sequence: CSASQQGSPNEKLFF.

This clonotype has a count of ten or more. This chain joins TRBV6-1 and TRBJ2-5; TRBD2 matches at 13 bases. The CDR3 contains 15 residues. V lost 6 bases, J lost 1 base, and 2 bases stayed unmatched. In germline, CDR1 is MNHNS, CDR2 SASEGT. The CDR3 bases are TGTGCCAGCAGAGGACTAGCGGGGGTCCAAGAGACCCAGTACTTC. Encoded protein: CASRGLAGVQETQYF.

In this sample, this clonotype turned up many times. The chain couples TRBV20-1 to TRBJ2-1; 9 bases align to TRBD2. Germline V gene sequence: CDR1 DFQATT, CDR2 SNEGSKA (reference sequence). Germline trimming cut 7 bases from V and 5 bases from J; bases unmatched to any gene: 6. The CDR3 consists of 13 residues. DNA of the CDR3: TGCAGTGTATATAGCGGGGGCCACAATGAGCAGTTCTTC. It codes for CSVYSGGHNEQFF.

The sample holds many counts of this clonotype. The genes are TRBV6-9 and TRBJ1-5; the D gene is possibly TRBD1 (6 bases). This CDR3 comprises 16 residues. Trimming left V 4 bases short and J 3 bases short, with 16 bases between. In germline, CDR1 is MNHGY, CDR2 SVAAGI. This chain's CDR3 is CASSFKTGSPNQPQHF. The CDR3 nucleotides read TGTGCCAGCAGTTTTAAGACAGGAAGTCCCAATCAGCCCCAGCATTTT.

This clonotype was observed at least ten times. This CDR3 is CASSYARGSTEAFF. The CDR3 nucleotides are TGTGCCAGCAGTTACGCTCGGGGGTCCACTGAAGCTTTCTTT. The chain is built from TRBV6-2 or TRBV6-3 and TRBJ1-1, with D tentatively TRBD1 (5 bases). Germline V gives CDR1 MNHEY, CDR2 SVGEGT. The ends were cut back, 2 bases at V and 4 bases at J, with 11 bases in the middle. CDR3 size: 14 residues.

The chain recombines TRBV7-9 with TRBJ1-4; TRBD1 might be the D (6 bases). V was cut by 5 bases and J by 6 bases, with 16 bases left in between. The CDR3 length is 15 residues. Per the germline V gene, CDR1 is SEHNR and CDR2 is FQNEAQ (reference sequence). The CDR3 DNA reads TGTGCCAGCAGCCTCGTGGTGGGGGCTGATGAAAAACTGTTTTTT. Protein product: CASSLVVGADEKLFF.

This clonotype was picked up many times. This rearrangement joins TRBV12-3 or TRBV12-4 to TRBJ2-1, with 10 bases aligning to TRBD1. The CDR3 loop spans 11 amino acids. V lost 10 bases and J lost 12; bases outside the gene matches: 6. The CDR3 bases are TGTGCCACGACAGGGGGCCGATGGCAGTTCTTC. Translating it yields CATTGGRWQFF.

This clonotype was counted many times. CDR3 bases: TGTGCCAGCAGCCGTCTCAGTAGCAACACTGAAGCTTTCTTT. It codes for CASSRLSSNTEAFF. This sequence joins TRBV9 and TRBJ1-1; no clear D gene. The germline V and J ends were trimmed by 4 bases and 2 bases, with 12 bases remaining between them. From germline, CDR1 is SGDLS and CDR2 YYNGEE. The CDR3 spans 14 residues.

This clonotype was recorded a few times. CDR3 sequence: CARTDRNYEQYF. DNA for the CDR3: TGTGCCAGAACGGACAGAAATTACGAGCAGTACTTC. V is TRBV5-6 and J is TRBJ2-7; TRBD1 is a possible D gene (6 bases). The CDR3 has 12 amino acids. Trimming took off 8 bases at V and 4 bases at J, with 13 bases between the two ends. Germline CDR1 and CDR2: SGHDT and YYEEEE. Variable domain in full (rest from reference TRBV5-6 and TRBJ2-7): DAGVTQSPTHLIKTRGQQVTLRCSPKSGHDTVSWYQQALGQGPQFIFQYYEEEERQRGNFPDRFSGHQFPNYSSELNVNALLLGDSALYLCARTDRNYEQYFGPGTRLTVT.

This clonotype was found many times. V usage is TRBV4-2 and J usage is TRBJ2-7; 11 bases agree with TRBD2. Trimming at V came to 5 bases and at J to 1 base, leaving 4 bases not matched to a gene. Germline V gene sequence: CDR1 LGHNA, CDR2 YNFKEQ. This CDR3 is built from 15 residues. The chain's CDR3 is CASSGLAGGSYEQYF. The CDR3 nucleotides read TGTGCCAGCAGCGGTCTAGCGGGGGGATCCTACGAGCAGTACTTC.

This clonotype was counted at least ten times. The chain links TRBV6-1 to TRBJ2-7; a weak D match, TRBD1 (6 bases). Trimming shortened V by 6 bases and J by 5 bases, and 11 bases separated the two germline ends. The CDR3 is made up of 12 amino acids. CDR1 is MNHNS, CDR2 SASEGT, per germline. For the CDR3, the DNA is TGTGCCAGCAGAGAACAGGGAAACGAGCAGTACTTC. Translating it yields CASREQGNEQYF.